Sequencing of this T cell receptor beta chain was carried out in a study of cytomegalovirus exposure and HLA in healthy donors. Researchers ran the PCR with 60 Vbeta and 13 Jbeta primers. Sequenced by immunoSEQ multiplex PCR; TCRdb stores in-frame clones only, minus some. The data show about 120,000 clones, roughly four fifths seen once. Study-wide results and caveats: TCR beta V segments were, for the most part, productive about 90% or about 30% of the time in an earlier analysis.

With respect to this clone: Antigen unknown.

Germline V CDR1 and CDR2: MNHEY, SMNVEV (reference sequence). The CDR3 sequence is 16 residues long. The V segment lost 6 bases and the J segment 6 bases; nucleotides outside the gene matches: 12. The sample consisted of PBMCs. The sequence was collected from a man in his thirties or forties in good health and CMV-seropositive. The chain combines TRBV27 with TRBJ1-2, with TRBD1 matching 11 bases. The DNA of the CDR3 is TGTGCCAGCAGCTCACCATCCGGACAGGGGGCCGATGGCTACACCTTC. As protein: CASSSPSGQGADGYTF.